This TCR beta chain stems from a study of blood T cell repertoires in COVID-19. Background on the study: Whether acute or convalescent, the COVID-19 samples came from the United States, Italy and Spain. PBMCs, B-cell-depleted T cells, or T cells provided the cDNA or gDNA that made up the material.

Individuals aged 18 to 89 years were recruited from 24 US areas. Measured with immunoSEQ multiplex PCR; TCRdb has only the in-frame clones, and not every one. The sample shows about 240,000 clones, approximately 86% of them seen only once. Sequenced sample: PBMCs or T cells enriched from blood (not recorded which). The receptor was derived from a woman aged 40 to 50 with acute COVID-19.

The CDR3 loop reads CASSPRGGGPYGYTF. The CDR3 DNA reads as TGTGCCAGCAGCCCCAGGGGAGGGGGTCCCTATGGCTACACCTTC. The chain uses TRBV14 and TRBJ1-2, with a tentative D call TRBD1 (6 bases). CDR1 SGHDN and CDR2 FVKESK come from the germline V gene. V dropped 4 bases and J dropped 4 bases, with 16 bases sitting between them. The CDR3 consists of 15 residues.